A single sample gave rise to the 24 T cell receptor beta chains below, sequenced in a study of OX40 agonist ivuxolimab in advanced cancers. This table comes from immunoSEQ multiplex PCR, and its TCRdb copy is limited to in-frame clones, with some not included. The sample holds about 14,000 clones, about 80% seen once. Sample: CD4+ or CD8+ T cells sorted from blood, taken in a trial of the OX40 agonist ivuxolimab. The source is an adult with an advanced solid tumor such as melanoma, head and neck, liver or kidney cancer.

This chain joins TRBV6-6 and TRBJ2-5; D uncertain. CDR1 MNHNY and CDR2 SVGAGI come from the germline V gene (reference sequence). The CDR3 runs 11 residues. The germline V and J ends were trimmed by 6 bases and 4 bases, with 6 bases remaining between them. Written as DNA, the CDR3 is TGTGCCAGCAGCCTGGGAGAGACCCAGTACTTC. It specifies CASSLGETQYF.

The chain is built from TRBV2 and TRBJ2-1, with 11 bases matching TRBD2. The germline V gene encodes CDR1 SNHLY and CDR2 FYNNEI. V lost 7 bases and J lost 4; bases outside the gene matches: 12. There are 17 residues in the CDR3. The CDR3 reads CASIRLTSGAEYNEQFF. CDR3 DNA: TGTGCCAGCATCCGCCTGACTAGCGGGGCGGAGTACAATGAGCAGTTCTTC.

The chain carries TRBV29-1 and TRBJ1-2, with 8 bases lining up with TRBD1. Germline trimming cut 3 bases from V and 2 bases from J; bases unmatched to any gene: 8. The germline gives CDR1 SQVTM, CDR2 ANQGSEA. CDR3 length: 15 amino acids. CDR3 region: CSVDPSGGKNYGYTF. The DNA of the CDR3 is TGCAGCGTTGACCCCTCAGGGGGCAAGAACTATGGCTACACCTTC.

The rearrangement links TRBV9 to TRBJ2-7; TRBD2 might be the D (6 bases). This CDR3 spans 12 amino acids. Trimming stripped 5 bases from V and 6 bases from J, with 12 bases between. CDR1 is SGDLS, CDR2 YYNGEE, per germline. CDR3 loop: CASRGLGGEQYF. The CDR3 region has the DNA TGTGCCAGCAGGGGTCTCGGGGGCGAGCAGTACTTC.

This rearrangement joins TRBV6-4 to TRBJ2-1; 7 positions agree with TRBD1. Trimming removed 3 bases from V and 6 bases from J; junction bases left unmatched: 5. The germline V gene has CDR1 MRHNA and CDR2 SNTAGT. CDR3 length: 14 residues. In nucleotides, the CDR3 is TGTGCCAGCAGTGAACAATCAGGGGGCAATGAGCAGTTCTTC. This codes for CASSEQSGGNEQFF.

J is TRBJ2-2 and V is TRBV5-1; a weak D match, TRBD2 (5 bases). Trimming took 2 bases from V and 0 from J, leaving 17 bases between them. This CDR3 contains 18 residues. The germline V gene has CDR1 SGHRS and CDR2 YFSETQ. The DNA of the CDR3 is TGCGCCAGCAGCTTTAGTTTTAGCGCCTCCTCGAACACCGGGGAGCTGTTTTTT. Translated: CASSFSFSASSNTGELFF.

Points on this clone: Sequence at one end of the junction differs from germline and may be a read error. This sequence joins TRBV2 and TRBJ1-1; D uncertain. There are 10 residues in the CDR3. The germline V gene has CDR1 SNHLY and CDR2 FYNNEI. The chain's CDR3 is CASSELSFTF. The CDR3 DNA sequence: TGTGCCAGCAGTGAACTCAGCTTTACCTTT.

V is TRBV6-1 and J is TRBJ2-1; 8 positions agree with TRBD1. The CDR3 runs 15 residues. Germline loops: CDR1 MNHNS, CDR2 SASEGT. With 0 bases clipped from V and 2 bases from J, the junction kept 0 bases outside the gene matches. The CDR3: CASSEAQGAYNEQFF. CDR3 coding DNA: TGTGCCAGCAGTGAAGCACAGGGGGCCTACAATGAGCAGTTCTTC.

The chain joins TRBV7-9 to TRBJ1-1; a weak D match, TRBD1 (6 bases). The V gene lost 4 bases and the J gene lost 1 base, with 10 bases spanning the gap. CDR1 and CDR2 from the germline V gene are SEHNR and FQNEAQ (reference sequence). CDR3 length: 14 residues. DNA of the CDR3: TGTGCCAGCAGCTGGGGACAAGAGAACACTGAAGCTTTCTTT. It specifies CASSWGQENTEAFF.

CDR3 DNA sequence: TGTGCCAGCAGCGTAACCACAGGGGAAGATCTGGCCTTTGGCTACACCTTC. Residues: CASSVTTGEDLAFGYTF. The genes are TRBV9 and TRBJ1-2; TRBD1 aligns across 7 bases. The germline gives CDR1 SGDLS, CDR2 YYNGEE. This CDR3 comprises 17 residues. The trim removed 1 base at V and 7 bases at J, leaving 16 bases unmatched.

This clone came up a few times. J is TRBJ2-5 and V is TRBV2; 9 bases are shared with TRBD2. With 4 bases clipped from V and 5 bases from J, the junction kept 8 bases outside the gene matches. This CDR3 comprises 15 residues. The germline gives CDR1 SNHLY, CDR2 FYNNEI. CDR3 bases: TGTGCCAGCAGTGTCGCGGGGGGGCAGGAGGAGACCCAGTACTTC. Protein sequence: CASSVAGGQEETQYF.

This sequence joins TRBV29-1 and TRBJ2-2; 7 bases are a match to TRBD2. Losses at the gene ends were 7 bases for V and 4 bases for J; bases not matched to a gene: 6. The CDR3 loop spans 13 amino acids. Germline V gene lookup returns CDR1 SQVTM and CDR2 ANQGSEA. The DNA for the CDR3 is TGCAGCGGATCGGGACTAATCACCGGGGAGCTGTTTTTT. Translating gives CSGSGLITGELFF.

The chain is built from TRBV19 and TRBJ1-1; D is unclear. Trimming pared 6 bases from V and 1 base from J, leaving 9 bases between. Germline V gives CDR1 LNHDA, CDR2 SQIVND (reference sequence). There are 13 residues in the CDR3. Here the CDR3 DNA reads TGTGCCAGTAGGGACGGACCGAACACTGAAGCTTTCTTT. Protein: CASRDGPNTEAFF.

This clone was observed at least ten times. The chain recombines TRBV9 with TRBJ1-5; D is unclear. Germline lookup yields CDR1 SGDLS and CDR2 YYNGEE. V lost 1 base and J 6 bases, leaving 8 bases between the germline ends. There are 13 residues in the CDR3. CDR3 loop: CASSVSPGQPQHF. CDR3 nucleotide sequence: TGTGCCAGCAGCGTATCGCCAGGTCAGCCCCAGCATTTT.

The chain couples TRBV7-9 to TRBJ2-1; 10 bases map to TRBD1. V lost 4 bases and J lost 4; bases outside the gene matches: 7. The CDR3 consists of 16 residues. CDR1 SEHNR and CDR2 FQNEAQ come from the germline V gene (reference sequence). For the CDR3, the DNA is TGTGCCAGCAGCTCGAAGACAGGGGGCCTATACAATGAGCAGTTCTTC. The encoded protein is CASSSKTGGLYNEQFF.

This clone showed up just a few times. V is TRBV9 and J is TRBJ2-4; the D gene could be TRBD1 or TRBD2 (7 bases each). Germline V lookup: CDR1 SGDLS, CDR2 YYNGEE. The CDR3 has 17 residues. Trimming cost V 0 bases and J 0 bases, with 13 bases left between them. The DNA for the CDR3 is TGTGCCAGCAGCGTAGACCAGGGGGGGCAAGCCAAAAACATTCAGTACTTC. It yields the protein CASSVDQGGQAKNIQYF.

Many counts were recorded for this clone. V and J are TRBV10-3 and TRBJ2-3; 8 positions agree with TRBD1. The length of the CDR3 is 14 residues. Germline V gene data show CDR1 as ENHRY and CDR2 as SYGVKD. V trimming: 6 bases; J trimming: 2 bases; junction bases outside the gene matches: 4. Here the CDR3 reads CAIRAGQATDTQYF. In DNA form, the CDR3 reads TGTGCCATCAGGGCGGGACAGGCCACAGATACGCAGTATTTT.

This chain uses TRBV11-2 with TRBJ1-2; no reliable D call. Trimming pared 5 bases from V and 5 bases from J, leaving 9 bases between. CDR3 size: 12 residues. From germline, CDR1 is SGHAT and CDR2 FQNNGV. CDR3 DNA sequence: TGTGCCAGCAGCCCTAACACGTATGGCTACACCTTC. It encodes CASSPNTYGYTF. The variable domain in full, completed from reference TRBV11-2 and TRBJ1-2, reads EAGVAQSPRYKIIEKRQSVAFWCNPISGHATLYWYQQILGQGPKLLIQFQNNGVVDDSQLPKDRFSAERLKGVDSTLKIQPAKLEDSAVYLCASSPNTYGYTFGSGTRLTVV.

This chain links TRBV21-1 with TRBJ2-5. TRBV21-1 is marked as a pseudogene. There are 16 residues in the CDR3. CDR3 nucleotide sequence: TGTGCCAGCAGGATCTTAGGGCAGCCCGGTTGTCAGACCCAGTACTTC. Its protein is CASRILGQPGCQTQYF.

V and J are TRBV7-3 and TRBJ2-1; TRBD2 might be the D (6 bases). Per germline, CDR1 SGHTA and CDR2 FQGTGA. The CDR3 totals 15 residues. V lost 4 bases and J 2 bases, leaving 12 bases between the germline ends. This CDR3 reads CASSSFGGAYNEQFF. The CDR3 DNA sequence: TGTGCCAGCAGCTCCTTCGGCGGGGCCTACAATGAGCAGTTCTTC.

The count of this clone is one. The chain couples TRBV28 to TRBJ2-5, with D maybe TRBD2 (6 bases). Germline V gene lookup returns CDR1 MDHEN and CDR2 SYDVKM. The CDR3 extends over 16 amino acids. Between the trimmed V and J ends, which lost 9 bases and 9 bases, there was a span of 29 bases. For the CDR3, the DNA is TGTGCCAGTGCTCAACCGGGACTGATAACAGGATGGGCCCAGTACTTC. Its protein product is CASAQPGLITGWAQYF.

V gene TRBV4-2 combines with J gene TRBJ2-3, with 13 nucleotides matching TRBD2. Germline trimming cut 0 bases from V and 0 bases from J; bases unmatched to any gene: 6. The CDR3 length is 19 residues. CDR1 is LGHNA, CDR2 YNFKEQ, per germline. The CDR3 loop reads CASSQDLTSGGASTDTQYF. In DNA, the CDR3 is TGTGCCAGCAGCCAAGATCTTACTAGCGGGGGGGCTAGCACAGATACGCAGTATTTT.

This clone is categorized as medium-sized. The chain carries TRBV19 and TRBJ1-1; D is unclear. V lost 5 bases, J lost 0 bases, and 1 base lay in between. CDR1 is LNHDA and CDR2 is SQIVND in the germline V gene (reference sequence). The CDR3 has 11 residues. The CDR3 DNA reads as TGTGCCAGTAGTGTGAACACTGAAGCTTTCTTT. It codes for CASSVNTEAFF.

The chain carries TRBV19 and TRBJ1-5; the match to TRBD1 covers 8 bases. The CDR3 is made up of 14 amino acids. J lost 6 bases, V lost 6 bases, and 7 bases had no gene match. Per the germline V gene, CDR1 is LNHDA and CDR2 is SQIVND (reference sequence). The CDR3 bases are TGTGCCAGTAGATGGCAGGGGGCTTTTCAGCCCCAGCATTTT. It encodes CASRWQGAFQPQHF. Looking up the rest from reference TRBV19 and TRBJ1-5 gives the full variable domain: DGGITQSPKYLFRKEGQNVTLSCEQNLNHDAMYWYRQDPGQGLRLIYYSQIVNDFQKGDIAEGYSVSREKKESFPLTVTSAQKNPTAFYLCASRWQGAFQPQHFGDGTRLSIL.